What follows describes a single T cell receptor (beta chain). Every patient had relapsed following autologous stem cell transplantation, and cohorts differed in brentuximab vedotin exposure. The method was immunoSEQ multiplex PCR; TCRdb's version includes in-frame clones alone and lacks a portion of them. In the table there are roughly 24,000 clones, about 82% of which are singletons. This entry belongs to a study of PD-1 blockade in classical Hodgkin lymphoma. CDR1 is SGHKS, CDR2 YYEKEE, per germline (reference sequence). J was trimmed by 3 bases and V by 4 bases; bases with no gene match: 5. This CDR3 is built from 15 residues.

The chain recombines TRBV5-5 with TRBJ2-1; 9 bases line up with TRBD1. Material: peripheral blood mononuclear cells (PBMCs), obtained before the second cycle of nivolumab. This receptor was identified in a human donor with classical Hodgkin lymphoma. CDR3 residues: CASSRDRGDYNEQFF. CDR3 DNA: TGTGCCAGCAGCCGAGACAGGGGGGACTACAATGAGCAGTTCTTC.